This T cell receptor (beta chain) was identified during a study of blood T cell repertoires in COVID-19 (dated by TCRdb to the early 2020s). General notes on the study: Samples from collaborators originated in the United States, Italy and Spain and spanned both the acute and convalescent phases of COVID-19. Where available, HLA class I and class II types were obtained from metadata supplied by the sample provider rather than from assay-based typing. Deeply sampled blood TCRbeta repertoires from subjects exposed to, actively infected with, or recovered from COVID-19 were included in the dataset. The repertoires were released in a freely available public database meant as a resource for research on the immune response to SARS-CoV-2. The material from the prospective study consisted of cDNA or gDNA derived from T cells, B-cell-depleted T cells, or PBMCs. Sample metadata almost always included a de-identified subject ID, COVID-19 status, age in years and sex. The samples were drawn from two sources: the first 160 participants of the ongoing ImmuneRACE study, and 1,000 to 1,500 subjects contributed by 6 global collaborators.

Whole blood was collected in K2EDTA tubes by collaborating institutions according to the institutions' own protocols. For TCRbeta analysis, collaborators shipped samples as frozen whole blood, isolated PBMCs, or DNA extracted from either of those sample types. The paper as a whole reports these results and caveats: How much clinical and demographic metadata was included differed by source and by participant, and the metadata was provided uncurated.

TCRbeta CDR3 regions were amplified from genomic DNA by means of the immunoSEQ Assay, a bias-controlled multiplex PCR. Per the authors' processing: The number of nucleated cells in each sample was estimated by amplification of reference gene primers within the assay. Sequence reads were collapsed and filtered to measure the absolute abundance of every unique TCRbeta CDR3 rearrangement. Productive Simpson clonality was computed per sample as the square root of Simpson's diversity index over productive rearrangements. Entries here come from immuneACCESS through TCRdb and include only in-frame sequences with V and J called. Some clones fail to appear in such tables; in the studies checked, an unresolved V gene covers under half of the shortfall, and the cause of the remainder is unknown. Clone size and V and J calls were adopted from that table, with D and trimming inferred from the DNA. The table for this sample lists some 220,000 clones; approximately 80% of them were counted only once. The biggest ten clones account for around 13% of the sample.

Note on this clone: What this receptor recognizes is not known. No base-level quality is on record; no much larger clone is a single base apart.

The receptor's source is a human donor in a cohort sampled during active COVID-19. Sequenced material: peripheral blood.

At the DNA level, the sequence is TGTGCCAGCAGCTTAGAAACTATAAACGAGCAGCAGTACTTC. Its protein is CASSLETINEQQYF. The rearranged chain carries TRBV7-9 and TRBJ2-7; a confident D gene designation cannot be given. The CDR3 runs 14 residues from the cysteine to the phenylalanine. Here the CDR3 DNA is all that survives: 42 bases in frame from base 1. According to the germline V gene (reference sequence), CDR1 reads SEHNR and CDR2 reads FQNEAQ. V is clipped by 1 base and J by 8 bases, and the sequence between their germline boundaries is 15 bases long.